This TCR beta chain emerged from a study of OX40 agonist ivuxolimab in advanced cancers. Looking at the study overall: Every 2 weeks, patients received ivuxolimab intravenously, dosed at 0.01 to 10 mg/kg.

The data were produced by immunoSEQ multiplex PCR, yet TCRdb's version contains in-frame clones alone and is incomplete. The sample has 70,000 or so clones, 84% seen once. From germline, CDR1 is MNHEY and CDR2 SVGAGI. Trimming stripped 5 bases from V and 1 base from J, with 11 bases between. The CDR3 is 14 amino acids. The receptor comes from an adult with an advanced solid tumor such as melanoma, head and neck, liver or kidney cancer. This specimen was CD4+ or CD8+ T cells sorted from blood, taken in a trial of the OX40 agonist ivuxolimab. V usage is TRBV6-5 and J usage is TRBJ1-1, with D uncertain. The CDR3 loop is CASSLRKTNTEAFF. The CDR3 bases are TGTGCCAGCAGTCTTCGGAAGACGAACACTGAAGCTTTCTTT.